The 20 T cell receptor beta chains below were found in one sample sequenced in a study of T cells after somatic rescue of genetic block. Clones were sequenced by immunoSEQ multiplex PCR, and TCRdb holds only the in-frame ones, with some missing. The sample consists of tens of thousands of clones, 85% to 90% of them appearing once. Sample: peripheral blood mononuclear cells (PBMCs). The receptors here all came from a young woman.

J is TRBJ2-7 and V is TRBV5-4; the D gene could be TRBD1 or TRBD2 (5 bases each). V was pared by 3 bases and J by 5 bases, with 12 bases between. This CDR3 has 13 residues. The germline gives CDR1 SGHNT, CDR2 YYREEE (reference sequence). The CDR3 is CASSSMGVDEQYF. CDR3 DNA sequence: TGTGCCAGCAGCTCCATGGGGGTAGACGAGCAGTACTTC.

This clone is a singleton in its sample. CDR3 bases: TGTGCCACCAGCAGAGATGGCCGAAGGGGCAGGGCCACGAACACCGGGGAGCTGTTTTTT. It codes for CATSRDGRRGRATNTGELFF. The chain links TRBV15 to TRBJ2-2; perhaps TRBD1 as D (5 bases). CDR3 size: 20 residues. CDR1 LNHNV and CDR2 YYDKDF come from the germline V gene (reference sequence). Trimming took 0 bases from V and 0 from J, leaving 20 bases between them.

This clone is a singleton in its sample. The CDR3 region is CASSVRGSSYEQYF. DNA of the CDR3: TGTGCCAGCAGCGTGCGGGGAAGCTCCTACGAGCAGTACTTC. The gene calls are TRBV9 and TRBJ2-7; D might be TRBD2 (6 bases). The ends were cut back, 2 bases at V and 0 bases at J, with 9 bases in the middle. This CDR3 contains 14 residues. CDR1 is SGDLS and CDR2 is YYNGEE in the germline V gene.

This clone was recorded only once. The chain links TRBV7-8 to TRBJ2-1, with D possibly being TRBD1 (6 bases). The germline V and J ends were trimmed by 4 bases and 8 bases, with 18 bases remaining between them. This CDR3 is 15 amino acids long. Germline values: CDR1 SGHVS, CDR2 FQNEAQ. Here the CDR3 DNA reads TGTGCCAGCAGCTCCCAGGGGCAGGTAGCCCATGAGCAGTTCTTC. Its translation is CASSSQGQVAHEQFF.

The chain combines TRBV12-5 with TRBJ2-1, with D tentatively TRBD1 or TRBD2 (6 bases each). CDR3 length equals 16 residues. Germline V gene sequence: CDR1 LGHNT, CDR2 FRNRAP. V lost 0 bases, J lost 2 bases, and 11 bases lay in between. The CDR3: CASGLVGGPAYNEQFF. The CDR3 nucleotides are TGTGCTAGTGGTTTGGTAGGGGGGCCCGCCTACAATGAGCAGTTCTTC.

This chain uses TRBV13 with TRBJ2-1; the D is unclear. This CDR3 region has 12 residues. Germline CDR1 is PRHDT and CDR2 is FYEKMQ (reference sequence). With 3 bases removed from V and 5 bases from J, the gap between germline ends came to 5 bases. CDR3 region: CASSFSNNEQFF. CDR3 bases: TGTGCCAGCAGCTTCTCGAACAATGAGCAGTTCTTC. Variable domain in full (rest from reference TRBV13 and TRBJ2-1): AAGVIQSPRHLIKEKRETATLKCYPIPRHDTVYWYQQGPGQDPQFLISFYEKMQSDKGSIPDRFSAQQFSDYHSELNMSSLELGDSALYFCASSFSNNEQFFGPGTRLTVL.

V gene TRBV19 combines with J gene TRBJ2-7; 7 positions agree with TRBD1. The germline V gene has CDR1 LNHDA and CDR2 SQIVND (reference sequence). The CDR3 spans 14 residues. J was trimmed by 5 bases and V by 8 bases; bases with no gene match: 12. The CDR3 here is CASRENRGRNEQYF. CDR3 coding DNA: TGTGCCAGTCGGGAAAACAGGGGAAGAAACGAGCAGTACTTC.

The V gene is TRBV27, the J gene TRBJ2-3; a weak D match, TRBD1 (6 bases). Trimming shortened V by 3 bases and J by 4 bases, and 11 bases separated the two germline ends. The CDR3 is made up of 14 amino acids. Germline loops: CDR1 MNHEY, CDR2 SMNVEV (reference sequence). This CDR3 reads CASSLFRGPDTQYF. CDR3 DNA sequence: TGTGCCAGCAGTTTGTTCAGGGGCCCAGATACGCAGTATTTT.

This clone was found once. The rearrangement links TRBV5-6 to TRBJ1-1; D unclear. From germline, CDR1 is SGHDT and CDR2 YYEEEE. The CDR3 consists of 15 residues. V lost 0 bases, J lost 4 bases, and 13 bases lay in between. The CDR3 coding sequence is TGTGCCAGCAGCTTGGAGGGCAGCCTCGGCACTGAAGCTTTCTTT. It specifies CASSLEGSLGTEAFF.

The sample holds one count of this clone. The V and J genes are TRBV5-1 and TRBJ2-7, with 9 bases fitting TRBD1. J lost 1 base, V lost 9 bases, and 8 bases had no gene match. This CDR3 is built from 14 residues. The germline gives CDR1 SGHRS, CDR2 YFSETQ. The CDR3 is CATRPGQGSYEQYF. The CDR3 bases are TGCGCCACCAGACCGGGACAGGGATCCTACGAGCAGTACTTC.

This clone occurred a few times. Other DNA variants within this sample encode the same CDR3. In nucleotides, the CDR3 is TGTGCCAGCAGTGAAGGGACTAGCGGCTCCTACGAGCAGTACTTC. Its translation is CASSEGTSGSYEQYF. The V call is TRBV6-1, the J call TRBJ2-7, with 10 bases identical to TRBD2. Looked up from germline, CDR1 is MNHNS and CDR2 is SASEGT. The CDR3 length is 15 residues. Trimming took 1 base from V and 0 from J; bases not matched to a gene: 0.

The rearrangement joins TRBV10-1 to TRBJ2-5; tentatively, D is TRBD2 (6 bases). V lost 2 bases to trimming and J lost 5 bases, with 9 bases between them. The germline CDR1 and CDR2 sequences are WNHNN and SYGVQD (reference sequence). This CDR3 is 13 amino acids long. In DNA, the CDR3 is TGCGCCAGCAGTGAGAGCGCGGGGGAGACCCAGTACTTC. As protein: CASSESAGETQYF.

CDR3 DNA: TGTGCCAGCAGTCAGAGGACAGATACGCAGTATTTT. Residues: CASSQRTDTQYF. J is TRBJ2-3 and V is TRBV28, with D uncertain. Trimming took off 5 bases at V and 3 bases at J, with 6 bases between the two ends. CDR3 size: 12 residues. Germline lookup yields CDR1 MDHEN and CDR2 SYDVKM.

This chain connects TRBV19 to TRBJ2-1, with D unresolved. Germline assignment: CDR1 LNHDA and CDR2 SQIVND (reference sequence). Trimming took 5 bases from V and 0 from J, leaving 14 bases between them. The CDR3 has 16 residues. The CDR3 is CASSPIEIGSYNEQFF. The CDR3 DNA is TGTGCCAGTAGTCCCATAGAGATAGGCTCCTACAATGAGCAGTTCTTC.

V usage is TRBV7-6 and J usage is TRBJ2-2, with a possible D match to TRBD1 (6 bases). Trimming shortened V by 5 bases and J by 6 bases, and 16 bases separated the two germline ends. The V gene's germline CDR1 is SGHVS and CDR2 FNYEAQ. This CDR3 is 15 amino acids long. The CDR3 is CASSPRGSGAGELFF. CDR3 nucleotide sequence: TGTGCCAGCAGCCCTAGGGGGAGCGGTGCCGGGGAGCTGTTTTTT. The variable domain in full, with the rest retrieved from reference TRBV7-6 and TRBJ2-2, is GAGVSQSPRYKVTKRGQDVALRCDPISGHVSLYWYRQALGQGPEFLTYFNYEAQQDKSGLPNDRFSAERPEGSISTLTIQRTEQRDSAMYRCASSPRGSGAGELFFGEGSRLTVL.

This chain links TRBV6-4 with TRBJ2-1; D might be TRBD1 (5 bases). The germline gives CDR1 MRHNA, CDR2 SNTAGT. This CDR3 comprises 13 residues. The germline V and J ends were trimmed by 0 bases and 5 bases, with 5 bases remaining between them. Here the CDR3 DNA reads TGTGCCAGCAGTGACTCGGACAACAATGAGCAGTTCTTC. Protein sequence: CASSDSDNNEQFF.

V and J are TRBV2 and TRBJ2-1; perhaps TRBD1 as D (8 bases). The CDR3 loop spans 14 amino acids. Germline lookup yields CDR1 SNHLY and CDR2 FYNNEI. V was clipped by 8 bases and J by 9 bases, with 20 bases between them. The CDR3 loop is CASGRVQGAVEQFF. CDR3 sequence (DNA): TGTGCCAGCGGGAGGGTTCAGGGGGCGGTTGAGCAGTTCTTC.

The chain carries TRBV9 and TRBJ2-7; D unclear. The CDR3 is made up of 14 amino acids. Germline CDR1 SGDLS, CDR2 YYNGEE. Between the trimmed V and J ends, which lost 0 bases and 2 bases, there was a span of 9 bases. CDR3 bases: TGTGCCAGCAGCGTAGAACCAGGTCCCTACGAGCAGTACTTC. It codes for CASSVEPGPYEQYF.

The chain couples TRBV6-5 to TRBJ2-5; D possibly uses TRBD1 or TRBD2 (5 bases each). Germline V gene sequence: CDR1 MNHEY, CDR2 SVGAGI. The V and J ends lost 2 bases and 1 base respectively, with 14 bases between them. The CDR3 runs to 16 residues. The CDR3 bases are TGTGCCAGCAGTTACGGGACCGGGACGGTCCAAGAGACCCAGTACTTC. Its protein is CASSYGTGTVQETQYF.

The V and J genes are TRBV4-3 and TRBJ2-7; tentatively, D is TRBD2 (6 bases). This CDR3 is built from 19 residues. Germline values: CDR1 LGHNA, CDR2 YSLEER. V was cut by 1 base and J by 3 bases, with 25 bases left in between. The CDR3, as DNA: TGCGCCAGCAGCCAAGCGCAAAGGGGAGGAGGGGCGGCCCGCTACGAGCAGTACTTC. Protein sequence: CASSQAQRGGGAARYEQYF.